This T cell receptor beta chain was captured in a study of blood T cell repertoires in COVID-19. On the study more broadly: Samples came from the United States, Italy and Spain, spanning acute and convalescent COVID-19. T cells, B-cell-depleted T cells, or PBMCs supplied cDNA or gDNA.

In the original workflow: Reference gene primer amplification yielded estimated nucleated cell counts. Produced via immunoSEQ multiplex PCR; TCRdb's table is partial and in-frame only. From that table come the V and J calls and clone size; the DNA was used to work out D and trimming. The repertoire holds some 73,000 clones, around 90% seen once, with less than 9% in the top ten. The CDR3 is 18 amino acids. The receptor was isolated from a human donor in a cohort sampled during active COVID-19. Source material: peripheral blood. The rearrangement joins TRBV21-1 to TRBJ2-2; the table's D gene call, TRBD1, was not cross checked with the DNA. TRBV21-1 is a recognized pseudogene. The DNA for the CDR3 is TGTGCCAGCAACCCGGGACAGGGGAGAAGGGACGTCACCGGGGAGCTGTTTTTT. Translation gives CASNPGQGRRDVTGELFF.